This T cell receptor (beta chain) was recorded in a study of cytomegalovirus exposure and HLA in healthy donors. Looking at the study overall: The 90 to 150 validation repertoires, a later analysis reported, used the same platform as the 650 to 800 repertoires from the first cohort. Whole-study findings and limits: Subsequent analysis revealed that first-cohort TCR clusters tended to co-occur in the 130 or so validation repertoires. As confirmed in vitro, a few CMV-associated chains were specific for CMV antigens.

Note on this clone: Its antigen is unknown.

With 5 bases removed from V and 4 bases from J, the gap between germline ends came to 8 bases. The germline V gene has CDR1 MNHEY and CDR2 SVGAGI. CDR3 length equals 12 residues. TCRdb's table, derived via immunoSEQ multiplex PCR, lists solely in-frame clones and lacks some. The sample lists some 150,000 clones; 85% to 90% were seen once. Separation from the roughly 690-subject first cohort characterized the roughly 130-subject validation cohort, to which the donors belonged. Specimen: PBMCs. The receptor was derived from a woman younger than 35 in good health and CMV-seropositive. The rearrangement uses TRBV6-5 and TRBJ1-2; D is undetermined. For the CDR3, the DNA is TGTGCCAGCAGTGAGGAAGGCTATGGCTACACCTTC. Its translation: CASSEEGYGYTF.